This entry features one T cell receptor (beta chain) sequence. The sample belongs to a study of blood T cell repertoires in COVID-19. Assay used: immunoSEQ multiplex PCR; TCRdb lists only in-frame clones, some missing. In the table there are around 100,000 clones, around nine tenths of which are singletons. V was clipped by 4 bases and J by 6 bases; unmatched bases: 3. The CDR3 loop spans 13 amino acids. Germline CDR1 reads MDHEN; CDR2 reads SYDVKM. The rearrangement uses TRBV28 and TRBJ1-5; 7 bases agree with TRBD1. Sequenced: peripheral blood. The receptor was derived from a woman of 80 years or more in a cohort sampled during active COVID-19. The chain's CDR3 is CASSWTGSQPQHF. In nucleotides, the CDR3 is TGTGCCAGCAGTTGGACAGGCTCTCAGCCCCAGCATTTT.